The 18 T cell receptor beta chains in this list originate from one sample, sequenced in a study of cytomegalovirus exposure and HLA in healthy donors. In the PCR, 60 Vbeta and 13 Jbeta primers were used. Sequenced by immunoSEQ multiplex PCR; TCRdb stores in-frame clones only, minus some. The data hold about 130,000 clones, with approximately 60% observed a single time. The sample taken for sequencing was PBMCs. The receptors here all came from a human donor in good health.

This CDR3 reads CASSPRTGDEQYF. DNA of the CDR3: TGTGCCAGCAGCCCCAGGACAGGGGACGAGCAGTACTTC. The J gene is TRBJ2-7, the V gene TRBV5-4, with TRBD1 matching 9 bases. CDR3 length: 13 residues. Per the germline V gene, CDR1 is SGHNT and CDR2 is YYREEE (reference sequence). J lost 5 bases, V lost 4 bases, and 4 bases had no gene match.

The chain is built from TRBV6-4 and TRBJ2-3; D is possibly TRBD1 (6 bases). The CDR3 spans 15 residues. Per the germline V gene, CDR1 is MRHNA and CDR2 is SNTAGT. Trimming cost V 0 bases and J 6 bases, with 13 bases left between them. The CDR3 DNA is TGTGCCAGCAGTGACTCCTACAGGGCCACGGATACGCAGTATTTT. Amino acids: CASSDSYRATDTQYF.

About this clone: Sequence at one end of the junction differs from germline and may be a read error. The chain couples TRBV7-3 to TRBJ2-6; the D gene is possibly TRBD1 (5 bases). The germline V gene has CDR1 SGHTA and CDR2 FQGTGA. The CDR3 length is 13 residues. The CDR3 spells CASSLSGANVLNF. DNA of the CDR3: TGTGCCAGCAGCTTGTCTGGGGCCAACGTCCTGAATTTC.

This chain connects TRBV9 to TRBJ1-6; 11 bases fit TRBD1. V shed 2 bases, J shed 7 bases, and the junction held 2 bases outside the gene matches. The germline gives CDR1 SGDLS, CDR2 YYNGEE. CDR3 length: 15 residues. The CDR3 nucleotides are TGTGCCAGCAGCGTCGGGACAGGGGGAAATTCACCCCTCCACTTT. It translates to CASSVGTGGNSPLHF.

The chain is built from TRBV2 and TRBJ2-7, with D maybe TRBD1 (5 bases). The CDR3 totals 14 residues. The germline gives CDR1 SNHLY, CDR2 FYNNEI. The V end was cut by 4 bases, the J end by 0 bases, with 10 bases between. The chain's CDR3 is CASSGGTGSYEQYF. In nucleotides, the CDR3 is TGTGCCAGCAGTGGGGGAACAGGCTCCTACGAGCAGTACTTC. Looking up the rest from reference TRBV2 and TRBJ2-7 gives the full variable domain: EPEVTQTPSHQVTQMGQEVILRCVPISNHLYFYWYRQILGQKVEFLVSFYNNEISEKSEIFDDQFSVERPDGSNFTLKIRSTKLEDSAMYFCASSGGTGSYEQYFGPGTRLTVT.

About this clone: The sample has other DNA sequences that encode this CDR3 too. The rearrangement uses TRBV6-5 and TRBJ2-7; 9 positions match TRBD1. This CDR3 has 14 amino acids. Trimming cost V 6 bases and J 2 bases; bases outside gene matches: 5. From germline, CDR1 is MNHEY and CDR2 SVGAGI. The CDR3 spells CASSRGQGPYEQYF. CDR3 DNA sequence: TGTGCCAGCAGCAGGGGACAGGGCCCCTACGAGCAGTACTTC.

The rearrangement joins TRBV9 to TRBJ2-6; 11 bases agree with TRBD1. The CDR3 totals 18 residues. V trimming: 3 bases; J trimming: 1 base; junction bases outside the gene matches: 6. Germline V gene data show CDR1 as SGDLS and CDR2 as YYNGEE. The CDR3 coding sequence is TGTGCCAGCAGCGGTGGGACAGGGGGACCTTCTGGGGCCAACGTCCTGACTTTC. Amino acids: CASSGGTGGPSGANVLTF. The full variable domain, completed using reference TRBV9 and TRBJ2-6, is DSGVTQTPKHLITATGQRVTLRCSPRSGDLSVYWYQQSLDQGLQFLIQYYNGEERAKGNILERFSAQQFPDLHSELNLSSLELGDSALYFCASSGGTGGPSGANVLTFGAGSRLTVL.

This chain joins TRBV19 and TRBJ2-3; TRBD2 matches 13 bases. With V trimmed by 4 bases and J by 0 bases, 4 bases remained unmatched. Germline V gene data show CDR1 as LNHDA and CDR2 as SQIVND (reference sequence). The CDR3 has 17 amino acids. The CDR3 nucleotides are TGTGCCAGTAGTACCGGACTAGCGGGGGTTAGCACAGATACGCAGTATTTT. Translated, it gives CASSTGLAGVSTDTQYF.

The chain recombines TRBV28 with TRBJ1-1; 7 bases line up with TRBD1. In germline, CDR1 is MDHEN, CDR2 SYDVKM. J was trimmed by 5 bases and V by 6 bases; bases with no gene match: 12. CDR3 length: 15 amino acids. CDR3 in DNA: TGTGCCAGCAGACGAGGGGACAGCCGGGGGACTGAAGCTTTCTTT. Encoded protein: CASRRGDSRGTEAFF.

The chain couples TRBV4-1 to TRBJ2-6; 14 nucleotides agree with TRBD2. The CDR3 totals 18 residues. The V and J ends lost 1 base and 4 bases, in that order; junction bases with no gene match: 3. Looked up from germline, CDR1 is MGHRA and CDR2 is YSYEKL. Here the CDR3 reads CASSQGLAGGRGANVLTF. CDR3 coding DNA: TGCGCCAGCAGCCAAGGACTAGCGGGAGGGCGGGGGGCCAACGTCCTGACTTTC.

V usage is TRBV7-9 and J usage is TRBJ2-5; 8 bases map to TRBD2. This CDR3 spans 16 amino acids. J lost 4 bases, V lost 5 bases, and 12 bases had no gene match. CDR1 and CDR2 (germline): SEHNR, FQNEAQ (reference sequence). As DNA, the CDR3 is TGTGCCAGCAGCCCCCGAGAGGGACTAGGCGTAGAGACCCAGTACTTC. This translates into CASSPREGLGVETQYF.

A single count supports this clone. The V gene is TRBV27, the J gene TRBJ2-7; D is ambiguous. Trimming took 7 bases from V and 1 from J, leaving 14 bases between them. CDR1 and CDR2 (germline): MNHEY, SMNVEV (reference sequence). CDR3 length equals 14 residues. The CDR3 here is CASTPFTGSYEQYF. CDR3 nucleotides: TGTGCCAGCACCCCATTCACTGGTTCCTACGAGCAGTACTTC.

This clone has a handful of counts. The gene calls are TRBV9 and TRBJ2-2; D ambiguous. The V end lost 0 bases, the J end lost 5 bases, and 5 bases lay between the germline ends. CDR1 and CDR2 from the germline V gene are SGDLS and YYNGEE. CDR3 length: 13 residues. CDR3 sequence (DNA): TGTGCCAGCAGCGTAGGCAGAACCGGGGAGCTGTTTTTT. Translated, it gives CASSVGRTGELFF.

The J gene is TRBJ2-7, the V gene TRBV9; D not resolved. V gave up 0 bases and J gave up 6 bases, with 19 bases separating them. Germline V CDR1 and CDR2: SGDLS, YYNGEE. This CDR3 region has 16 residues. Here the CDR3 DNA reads TGTGCCAGCAGCGTAGGGTCTGGGCCCGCAACCGGCGAGCAGTACTTC. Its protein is CASSVGSGPATGEQYF.

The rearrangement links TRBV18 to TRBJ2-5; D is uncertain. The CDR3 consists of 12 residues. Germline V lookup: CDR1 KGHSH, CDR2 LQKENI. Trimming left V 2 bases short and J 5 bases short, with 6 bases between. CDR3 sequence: CASSPNLETQYF. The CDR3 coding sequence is TGTGCCAGCTCACCAAATCTCGAGACCCAGTACTTC.

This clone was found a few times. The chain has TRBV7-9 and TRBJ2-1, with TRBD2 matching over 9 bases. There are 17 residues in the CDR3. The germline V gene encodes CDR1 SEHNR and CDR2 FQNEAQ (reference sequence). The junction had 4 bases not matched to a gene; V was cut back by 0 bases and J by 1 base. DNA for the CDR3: TGTGCCAGCAGCTTAGCGCTCGGACTAGCGTCCTACAATGAGCAGTTCTTC. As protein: CASSLALGLASYNEQFF.

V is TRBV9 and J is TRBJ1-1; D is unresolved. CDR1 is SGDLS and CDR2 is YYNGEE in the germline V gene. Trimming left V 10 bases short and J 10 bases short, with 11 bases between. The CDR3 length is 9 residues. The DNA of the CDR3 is TGTGCCTCCCTTAAGCGAGCTTTCTTT. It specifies CASLKRAFF.

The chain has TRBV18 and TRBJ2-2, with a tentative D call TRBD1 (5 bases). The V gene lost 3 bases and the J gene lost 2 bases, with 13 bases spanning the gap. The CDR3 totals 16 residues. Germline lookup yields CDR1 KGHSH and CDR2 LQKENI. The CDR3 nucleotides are TGTGCCAGCTCACCTCCCGACAGCCGTAACACCGGGGAGCTGTTTTTT. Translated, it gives CASSPPDSRNTGELFF.